What follows are 3 T cell receptor beta chains derived from one specimen sequenced in a study of shared clonotypes between healthy human individuals. Some clones are missing from TCRdb's copy, which holds only in-frame ones; the method was immunoSEQ multiplex PCR. This table holds about 1.9 million clones, roughly 93% found once. Naivety among CD8 cells was defined by CD45RO negativity and positive CCR7 selection, thereby excluding terminally differentiated effector memory CD45RA+ cells. Material for sequencing was naive CD8+ T cells from PBMCs. The origin of the receptors is a man younger than 35 in good health. Some clones in this sample may be carry-over from other donors' samples.

Regarding this clone: Other DNA sequences from this sample encode an identical CDR3 as well. The rearrangement links TRBV9 to TRBJ2-1; D may be TRBD2 (6 bases). Looked up from germline, CDR1 is SGDLS and CDR2 is YYNGEE. Trimming shortened V by 4 bases and J by 10 bases, and 9 bases separated the two germline ends. The CDR3 extends over 11 amino acids. CDR3 nucleotides: TGTGCCAGCAGCCCTGGGGGGGAGCAGTTCTTC. Amino acid sequence: CASSPGGEQFF.

CDR3 coding DNA: TGTGCCAGCAGTTTCTTAAAGGCTTCTCAGCCCCAGCATTTT. Translating it yields CASSFLKASQPQHF. This chain links TRBV28 with TRBJ1-5; D is uncertain. The CDR3 has 14 amino acids. CDR1 is MDHEN and CDR2 is SYDVKM in the germline V gene. Trimming cost V 3 bases and J 6 bases, with 12 bases left between them.

V and J are TRBV5-6 and TRBJ1-2, with D tentatively TRBD1 (6 bases). Trimming took 3 bases from V and 4 from J, leaving 16 bases between them. Germline values: CDR1 SGHDT, CDR2 YYEEEE. CDR3 size: 15 residues. The CDR3 sequence: CASSSTTGSAYGYTF. DNA of the CDR3: TGTGCCAGCAGCTCGACGACAGGTTCGGCCTATGGCTACACCTTC.